The sequence of this T cell receptor (beta chain) was determined in a study of cytomegalovirus exposure and HLA in healthy donors. At the level of the study: Of around 400 genotyped donors, more than 75% grouped in the Caucasian-associated ancestry cluster.

Study results and caveats: Certain indistinguishable V segments, among them TRBV6-2 and TRBV6-3, were excluded.

PCR employed 60 Vbeta and 13 Jbeta primers. Some clones are missing from TCRdb's copy, which holds only in-frame ones; the method was immunoSEQ multiplex PCR. The sample consists of more than 140,000 clones, roughly four fifths of them appearing once. Germline V lookup: CDR1 LNHNV, CDR2 YYDKDF (reference sequence). The CDR3 has 12 amino acids. V was trimmed by 1 base and J by 5 bases, leaving 5 bases between them. Comment on this clone: The antigen is unknown.

This rearrangement joins TRBV15 to TRBJ2-5; D unresolved. Sequencing was performed on PBMCs. The sequence derives from a man between 18 and 29 years old in good health and CMV-seropositive. In nucleotides, the CDR3 is TGTGCCACCAGCAGAGGTATGGAGACCCAGTACTTC. Protein: CATSRGMETQYF.